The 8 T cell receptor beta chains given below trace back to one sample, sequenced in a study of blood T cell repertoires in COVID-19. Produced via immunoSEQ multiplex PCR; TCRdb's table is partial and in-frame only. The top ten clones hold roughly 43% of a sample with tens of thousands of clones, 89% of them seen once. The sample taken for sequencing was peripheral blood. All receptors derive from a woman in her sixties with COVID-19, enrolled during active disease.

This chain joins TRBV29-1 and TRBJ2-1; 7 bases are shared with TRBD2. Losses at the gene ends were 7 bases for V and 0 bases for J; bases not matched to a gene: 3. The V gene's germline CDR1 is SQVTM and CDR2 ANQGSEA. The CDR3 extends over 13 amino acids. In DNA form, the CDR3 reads TGCAGCGGTCTAGCGGTCTCCTACAATGAGCAGTTCTTC. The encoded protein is CSGLAVSYNEQFF.

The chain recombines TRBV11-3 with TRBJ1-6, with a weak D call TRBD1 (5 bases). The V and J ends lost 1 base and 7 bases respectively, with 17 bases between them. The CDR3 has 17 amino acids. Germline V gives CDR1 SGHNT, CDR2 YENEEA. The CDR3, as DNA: TGTGCCAGCAGCTTAGCCTCCGGCAGGGCAACCAATTCACCCCTCCACTTT. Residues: CASSLASGRATNSPLHF.

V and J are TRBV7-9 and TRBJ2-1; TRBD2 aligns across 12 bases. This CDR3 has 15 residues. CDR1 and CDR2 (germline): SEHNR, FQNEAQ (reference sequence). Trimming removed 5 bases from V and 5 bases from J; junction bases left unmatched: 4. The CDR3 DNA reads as TGTGCCAGCAGCCCGCTAGCGGGAGGGAACAATGAGCAGTTCTTC. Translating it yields CASSPLAGGNNEQFF.

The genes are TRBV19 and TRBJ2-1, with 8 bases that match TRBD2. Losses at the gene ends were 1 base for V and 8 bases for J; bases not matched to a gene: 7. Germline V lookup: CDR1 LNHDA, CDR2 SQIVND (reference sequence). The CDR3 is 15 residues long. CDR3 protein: CASSIGAGAAYEQFF. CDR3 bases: TGTGCCAGTAGTATAGGAGCGGGAGCGGCTTATGAGCAGTTCTTC.

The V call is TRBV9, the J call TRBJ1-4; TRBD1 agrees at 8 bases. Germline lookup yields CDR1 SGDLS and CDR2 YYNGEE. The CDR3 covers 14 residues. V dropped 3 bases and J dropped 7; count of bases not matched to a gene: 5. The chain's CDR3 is CASSDGQGGEKLFF. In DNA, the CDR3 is TGTGCCAGCAGCGACGGACAGGGCGGTGAAAAACTGTTTTTT.

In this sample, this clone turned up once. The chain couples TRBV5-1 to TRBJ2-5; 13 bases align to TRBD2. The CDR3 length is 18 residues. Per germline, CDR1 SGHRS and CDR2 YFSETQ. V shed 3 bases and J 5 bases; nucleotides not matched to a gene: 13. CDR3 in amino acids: CASSYVGLAGAGGETQYF. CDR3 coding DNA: TGCGCCAGCAGCTACGTCGGACTAGCGGGGGCTGGCGGGGAGACCCAGTACTTC.

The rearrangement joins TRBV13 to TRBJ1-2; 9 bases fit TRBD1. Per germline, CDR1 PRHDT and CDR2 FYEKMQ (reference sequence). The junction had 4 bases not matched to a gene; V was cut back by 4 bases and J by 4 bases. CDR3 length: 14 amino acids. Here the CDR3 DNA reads TGTGCCAGCAGCTACAGGGGGCTCGCCTATGGCTACACCTTC. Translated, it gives CASSYRGLAYGYTF. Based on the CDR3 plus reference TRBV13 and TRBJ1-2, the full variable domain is AAGVIQSPRHLIKEKRETATLKCYPIPRHDTVYWYQQGPGQDPQFLISFYEKMQSDKGSIPDRFSAQQFSDYHSELNMSSLELGDSALYFCASSYRGLAYGYTFGSGTRLTVV.

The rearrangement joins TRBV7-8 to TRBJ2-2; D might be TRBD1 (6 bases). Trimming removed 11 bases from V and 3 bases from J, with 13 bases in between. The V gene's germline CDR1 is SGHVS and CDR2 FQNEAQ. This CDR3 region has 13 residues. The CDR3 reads CAHGTPYTGELFF. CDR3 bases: TGTGCCCACGGGACACCTTACACCGGGGAGCTGTTTTTT.